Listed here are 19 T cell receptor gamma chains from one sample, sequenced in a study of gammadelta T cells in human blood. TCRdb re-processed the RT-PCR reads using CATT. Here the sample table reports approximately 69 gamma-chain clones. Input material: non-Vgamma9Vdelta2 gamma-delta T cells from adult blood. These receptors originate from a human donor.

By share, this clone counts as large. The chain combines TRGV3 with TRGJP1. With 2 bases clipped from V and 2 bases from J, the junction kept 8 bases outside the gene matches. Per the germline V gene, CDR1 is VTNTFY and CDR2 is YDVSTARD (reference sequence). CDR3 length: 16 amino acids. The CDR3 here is CATWDTPGTTGWFKIF. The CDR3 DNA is TGTGCCACCTGGGACACCCCAGGCACCACTGGTTGGTTCAAGATATTT.

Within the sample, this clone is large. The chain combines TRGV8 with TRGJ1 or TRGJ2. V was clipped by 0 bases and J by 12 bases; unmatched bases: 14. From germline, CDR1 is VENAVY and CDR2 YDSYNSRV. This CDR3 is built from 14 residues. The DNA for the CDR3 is TGTGCCACCTGGGATAGGCAAGAGGCCCCGTGGAAACTCTTT. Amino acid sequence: CATWDRQEAPWKLF.

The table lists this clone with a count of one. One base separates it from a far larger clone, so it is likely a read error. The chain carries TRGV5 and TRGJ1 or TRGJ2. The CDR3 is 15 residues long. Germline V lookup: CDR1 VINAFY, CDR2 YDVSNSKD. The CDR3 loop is CATWDRPENYYKKIF. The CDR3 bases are TGTGCCACCTGGGACAGGCCGGAGAATTATTATAAGAAAATCTTT.

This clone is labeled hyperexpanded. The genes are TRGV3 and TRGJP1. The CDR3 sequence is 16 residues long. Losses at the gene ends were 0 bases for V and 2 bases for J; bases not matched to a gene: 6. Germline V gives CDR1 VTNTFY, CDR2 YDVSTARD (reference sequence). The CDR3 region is CATWDRPRTTGWFKIF. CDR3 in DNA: TGTGCCACCTGGGACAGGCCTCGAACCACTGGTTGGTTCAAGATATTT.

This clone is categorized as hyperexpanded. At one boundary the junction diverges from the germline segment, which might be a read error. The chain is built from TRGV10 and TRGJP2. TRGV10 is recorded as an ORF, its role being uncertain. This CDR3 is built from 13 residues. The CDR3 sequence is CAAWVSSHWIKTF. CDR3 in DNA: TGTGCTGCGTGGGTTAGTAGTCATTGGATCAAGACGTTT.

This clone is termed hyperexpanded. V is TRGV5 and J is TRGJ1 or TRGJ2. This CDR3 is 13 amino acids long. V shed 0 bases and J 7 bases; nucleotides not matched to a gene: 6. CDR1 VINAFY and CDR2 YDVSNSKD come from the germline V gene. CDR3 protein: CATWDRNDYKKLF. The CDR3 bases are TGTGCCACCTGGGACAGGAATGACTATAAGAAACTCTTT.

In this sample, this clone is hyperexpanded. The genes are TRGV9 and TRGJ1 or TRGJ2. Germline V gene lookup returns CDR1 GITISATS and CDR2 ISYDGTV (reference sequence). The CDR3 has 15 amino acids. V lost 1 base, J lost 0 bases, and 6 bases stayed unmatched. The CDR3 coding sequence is TGTGCCTTGTGGGAGGTAGACCTGAATTATTATAAGAAACTCTTT. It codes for CALWEVDLNYYKKLF.

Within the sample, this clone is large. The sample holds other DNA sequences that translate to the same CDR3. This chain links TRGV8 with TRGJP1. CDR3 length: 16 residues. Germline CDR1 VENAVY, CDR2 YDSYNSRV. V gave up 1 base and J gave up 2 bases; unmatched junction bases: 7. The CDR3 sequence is CATWDRPSTTGWFKIF. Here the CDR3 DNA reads TGTGCCACCTGGGATAGACCATCCACCACTGGTTGGTTCAAGATATTT.

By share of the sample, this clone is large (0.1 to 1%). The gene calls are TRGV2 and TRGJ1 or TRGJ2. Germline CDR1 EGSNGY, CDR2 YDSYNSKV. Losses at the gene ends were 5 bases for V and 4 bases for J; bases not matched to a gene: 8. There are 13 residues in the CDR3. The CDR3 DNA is TGTGCCACCTGGGTCGAGGGCTATTATAAGAAACTCTTT. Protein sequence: CATWVEGYYKKLF.

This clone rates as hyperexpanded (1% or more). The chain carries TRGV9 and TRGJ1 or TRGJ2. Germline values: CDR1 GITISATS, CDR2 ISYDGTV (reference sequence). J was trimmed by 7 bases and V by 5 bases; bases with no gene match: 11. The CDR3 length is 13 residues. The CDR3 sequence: CALWAEGSYKKLF. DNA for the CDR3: TGTGCCTTGTGGGCCGAGGGCTCCTATAAGAAACTCTTT.

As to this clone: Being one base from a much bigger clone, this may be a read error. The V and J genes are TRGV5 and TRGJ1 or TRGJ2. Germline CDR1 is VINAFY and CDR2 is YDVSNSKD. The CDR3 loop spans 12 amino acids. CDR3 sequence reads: CATWDRPDSKIF. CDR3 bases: TGTGCCACCTGGGACAGGCCAGACTCTAAAATCTTT.

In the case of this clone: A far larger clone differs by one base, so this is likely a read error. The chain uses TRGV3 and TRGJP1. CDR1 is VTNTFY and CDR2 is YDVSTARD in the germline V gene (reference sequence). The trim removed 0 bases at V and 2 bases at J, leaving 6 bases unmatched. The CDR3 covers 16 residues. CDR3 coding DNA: TGTGCCACCTGGGACAGGACTCGAACCACTGGTTGGTTCAAGATATTT. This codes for CATWDRTRTTGWFKIF.

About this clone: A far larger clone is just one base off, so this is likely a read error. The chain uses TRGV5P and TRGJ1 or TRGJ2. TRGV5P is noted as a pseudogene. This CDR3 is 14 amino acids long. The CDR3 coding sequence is TGTGCCACCTGGGGCCCGAAAGTTTATTATAAGAAACTCTTT. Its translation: CATWGPKVYYKKLF.

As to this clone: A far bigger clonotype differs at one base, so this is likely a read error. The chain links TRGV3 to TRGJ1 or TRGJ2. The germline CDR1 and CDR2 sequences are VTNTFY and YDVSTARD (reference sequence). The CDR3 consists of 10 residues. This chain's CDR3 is CATWYYKKLF. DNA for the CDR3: TGTGCCACCTGGTATTATAAGAAACTCTTC.

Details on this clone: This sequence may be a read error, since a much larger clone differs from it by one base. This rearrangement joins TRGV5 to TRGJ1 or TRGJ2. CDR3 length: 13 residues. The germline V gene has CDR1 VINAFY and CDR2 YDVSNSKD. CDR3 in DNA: TGTGCCACCTGGGACAGGCAGAACTATAAGAAAATCTTT. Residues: CATWDRQNYKKIF.

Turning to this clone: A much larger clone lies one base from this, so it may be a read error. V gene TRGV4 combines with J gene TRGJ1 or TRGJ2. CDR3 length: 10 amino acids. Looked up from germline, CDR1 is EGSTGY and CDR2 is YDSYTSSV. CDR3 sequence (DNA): TGTGCCGCCTGGGATGCTCCGAAACTCTTT. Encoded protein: CAAWDAPKLF.

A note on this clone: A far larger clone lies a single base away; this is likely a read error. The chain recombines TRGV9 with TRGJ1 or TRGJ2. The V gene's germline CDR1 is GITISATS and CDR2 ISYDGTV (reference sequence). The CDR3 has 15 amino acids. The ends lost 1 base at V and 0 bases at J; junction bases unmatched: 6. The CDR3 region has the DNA TGTGCCTTGTGGGAGGTAGACCAGAATTATTATAAGAAACTCTTT. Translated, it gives CALWEVDQNYYKKLF.

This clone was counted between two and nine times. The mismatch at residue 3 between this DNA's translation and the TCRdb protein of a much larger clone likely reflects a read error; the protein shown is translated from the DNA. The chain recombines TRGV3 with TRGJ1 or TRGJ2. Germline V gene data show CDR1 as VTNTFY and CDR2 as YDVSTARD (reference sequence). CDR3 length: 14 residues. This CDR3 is CAAWDPKVYYKKLF. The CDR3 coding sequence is TGTGCCGCCTGGGACCCGAAAGTTTATTATAAGAAACTCTTT.

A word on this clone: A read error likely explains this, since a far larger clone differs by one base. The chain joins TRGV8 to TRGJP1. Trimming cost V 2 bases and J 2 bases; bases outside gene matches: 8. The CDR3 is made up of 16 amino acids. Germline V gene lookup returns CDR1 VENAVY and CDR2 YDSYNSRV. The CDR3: CATWDMPSTTGWFKIF. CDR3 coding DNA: TGTGCCACCTGGGATATGCCATCCACCACTGGTTGGTTCAAGATATTT.